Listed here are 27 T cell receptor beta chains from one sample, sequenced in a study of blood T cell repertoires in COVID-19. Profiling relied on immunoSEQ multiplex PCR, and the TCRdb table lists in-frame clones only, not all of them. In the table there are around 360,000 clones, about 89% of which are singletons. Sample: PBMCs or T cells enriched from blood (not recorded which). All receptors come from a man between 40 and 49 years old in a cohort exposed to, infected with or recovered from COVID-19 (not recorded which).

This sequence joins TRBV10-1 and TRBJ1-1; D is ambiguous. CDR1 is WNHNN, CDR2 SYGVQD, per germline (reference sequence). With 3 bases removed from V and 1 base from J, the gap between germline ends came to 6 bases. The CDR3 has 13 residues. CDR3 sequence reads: CASSETRNTEAFF. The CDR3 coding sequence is TGCGCCAGCAGTGAAACGCGGAACACTGAAGCTTTCTTT.

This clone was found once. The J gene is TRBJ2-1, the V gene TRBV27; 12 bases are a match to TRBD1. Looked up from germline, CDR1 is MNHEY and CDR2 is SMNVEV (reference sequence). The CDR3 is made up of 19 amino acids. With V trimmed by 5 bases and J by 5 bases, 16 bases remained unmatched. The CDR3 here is CASSDERGQGARINNEQFF. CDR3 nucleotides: TGTGCCAGCAGTGACGAACGGGGACAGGGGGCGCGTATTAACAATGAGCAGTTCTTC.

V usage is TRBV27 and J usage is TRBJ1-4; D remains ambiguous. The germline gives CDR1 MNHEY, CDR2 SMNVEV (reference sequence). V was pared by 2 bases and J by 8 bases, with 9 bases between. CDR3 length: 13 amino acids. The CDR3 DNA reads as TGTGCCAGCAGTTTAGCGGGGAAGGAAAAACTGTTTTTT. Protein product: CASSLAGKEKLFF.

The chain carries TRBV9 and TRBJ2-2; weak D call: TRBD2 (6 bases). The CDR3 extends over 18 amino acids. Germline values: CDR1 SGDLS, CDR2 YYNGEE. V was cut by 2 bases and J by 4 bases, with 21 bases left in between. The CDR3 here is CASSVRDFPHGGTGELFF. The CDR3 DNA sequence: TGTGCCAGCAGCGTTCGGGACTTCCCTCACGGTGGCACCGGGGAGCTGTTTTTT.

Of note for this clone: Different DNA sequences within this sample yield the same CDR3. The CDR3 sequence is CASSPPGYEQYF. CDR3 nucleotide sequence: TGTGCCAGCAGCCCCCCAGGCTACGAGCAGTACTTC. J is TRBJ2-7 and V is TRBV7-9; D call uncertain. This CDR3 comprises 12 residues. V was trimmed by 5 bases and J by 3 bases, leaving 8 bases between them. The germline V gene has CDR1 SEHNR and CDR2 FQNEAQ (reference sequence).

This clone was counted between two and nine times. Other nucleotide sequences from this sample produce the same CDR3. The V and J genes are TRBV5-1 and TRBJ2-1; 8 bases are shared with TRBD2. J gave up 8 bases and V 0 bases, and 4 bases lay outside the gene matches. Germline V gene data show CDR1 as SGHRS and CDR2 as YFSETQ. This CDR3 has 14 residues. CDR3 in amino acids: CASSLEREWDEQFF. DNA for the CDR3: TGCGCCAGCAGCTTGGAGCGGGAGTGGGATGAGCAGTTCTTC.

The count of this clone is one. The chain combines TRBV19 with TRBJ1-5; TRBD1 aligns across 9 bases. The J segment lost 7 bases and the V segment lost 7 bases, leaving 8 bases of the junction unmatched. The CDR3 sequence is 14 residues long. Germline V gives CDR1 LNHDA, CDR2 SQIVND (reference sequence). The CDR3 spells CASTMTGGYQPQHF. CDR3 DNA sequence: TGTGCCAGTACTATGACAGGGGGATACCAGCCCCAGCATTTT.

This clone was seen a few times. The CDR3 DNA reads TGTGCCAGCAGCTTCCAGGGAAACGGGGAGCTGTTTTTT. As protein: CASSFQGNGELFF. The chain recombines TRBV7-2 with TRBJ2-2, with D perhaps matching TRBD1 (5 bases). This CDR3 contains 13 residues. CDR1 and CDR2 from the germline V gene are SGHTA and FQGNSA. The V gene lost 3 bases and the J gene lost 7 bases, with 9 bases spanning the gap.

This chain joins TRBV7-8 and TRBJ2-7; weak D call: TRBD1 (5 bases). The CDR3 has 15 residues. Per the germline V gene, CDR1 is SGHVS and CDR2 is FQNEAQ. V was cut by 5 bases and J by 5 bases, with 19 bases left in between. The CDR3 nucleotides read TGTGCCAGCAGCCCTCCCCGGACAAGGGCGGACGAGCAGTACTTC. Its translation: CASSPPRTRADEQYF. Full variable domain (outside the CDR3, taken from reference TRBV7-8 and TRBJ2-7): GAGVSQSPRYKVAKRGQDVALRCDPISGHVSLFWYQQALGQGPEFLTYFQNEAQLDKSGLPSDRFFAERPEGSVSTLKIQRTQQEDSAVYLCASSPPRTRADEQYFGPGTRLTVT.

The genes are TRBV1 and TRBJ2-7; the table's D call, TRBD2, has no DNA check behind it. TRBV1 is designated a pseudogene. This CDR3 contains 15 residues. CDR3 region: CTSIGRGHLTYEQYF. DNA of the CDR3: TGCACCAGCATTGGGAGGGGCCACCTTACCTACGAGCAGTACTTC.

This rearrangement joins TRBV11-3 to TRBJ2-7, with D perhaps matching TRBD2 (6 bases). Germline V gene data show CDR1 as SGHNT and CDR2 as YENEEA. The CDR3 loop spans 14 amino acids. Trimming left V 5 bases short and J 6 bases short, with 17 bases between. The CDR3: CASSGGGGAVEQYF. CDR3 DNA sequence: TGTGCCAGCAGCGGGGGTGGCGGGGCGGTCGAGCAGTACTTC.

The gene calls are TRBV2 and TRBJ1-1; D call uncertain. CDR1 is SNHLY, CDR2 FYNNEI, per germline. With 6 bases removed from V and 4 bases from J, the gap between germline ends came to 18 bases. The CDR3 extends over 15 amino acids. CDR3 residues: CASRVDRLAGTEAFF. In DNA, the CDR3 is TGTGCCAGCAGGGTAGATAGGCTGGCGGGCACTGAAGCTTTCTTT.

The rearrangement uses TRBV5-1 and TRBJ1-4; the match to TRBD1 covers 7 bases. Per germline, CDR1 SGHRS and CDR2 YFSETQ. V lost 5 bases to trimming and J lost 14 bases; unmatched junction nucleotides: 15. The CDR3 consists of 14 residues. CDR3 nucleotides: TGCGCCAGCAGGCGGGACAGCAGCTCAGGGGTCCTGTTTTTT. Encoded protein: CASRRDSSSGVLFF.

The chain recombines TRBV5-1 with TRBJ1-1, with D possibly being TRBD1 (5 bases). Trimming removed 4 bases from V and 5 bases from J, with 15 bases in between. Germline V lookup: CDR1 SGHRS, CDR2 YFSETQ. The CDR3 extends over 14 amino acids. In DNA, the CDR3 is TGCGCCAGCAGCGCGGACAATAGGGTTACTGAAGCTTTCTTT. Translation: CASSADNRVTEAFF. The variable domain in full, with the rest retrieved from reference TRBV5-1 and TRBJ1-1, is KAGVTQTPRYLIKTRGQQVTLSCSPISGHRSVSWYQQTPGQGLQFLFEYFSETQRNKGNFPGRFSGRQFSNSRSEMNVSTLELGDSALYLCASSADNRVTEAFFGQGTRLTVV.

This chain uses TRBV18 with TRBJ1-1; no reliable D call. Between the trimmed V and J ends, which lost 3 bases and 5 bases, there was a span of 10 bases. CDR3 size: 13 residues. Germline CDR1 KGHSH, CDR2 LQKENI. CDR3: CASSPRGKTEAFF. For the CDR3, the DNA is TGTGCCAGCTCACCTAGAGGGAAGACTGAAGCTTTCTTT.

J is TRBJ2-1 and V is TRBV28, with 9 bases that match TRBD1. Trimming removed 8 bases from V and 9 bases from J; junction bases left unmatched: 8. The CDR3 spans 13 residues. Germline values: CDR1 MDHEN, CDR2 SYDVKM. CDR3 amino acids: CASYRGQTAEQFF. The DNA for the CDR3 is TGTGCCAGCTACAGGGGGCAAACGGCTGAGCAGTTCTTC.

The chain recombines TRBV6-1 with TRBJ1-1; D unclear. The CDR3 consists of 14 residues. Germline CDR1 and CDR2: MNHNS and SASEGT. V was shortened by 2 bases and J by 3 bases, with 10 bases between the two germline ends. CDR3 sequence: CASSERRIDTEAFF. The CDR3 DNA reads TGTGCCAGCAGTGAACGCAGGATTGACACTGAAGCTTTCTTT.

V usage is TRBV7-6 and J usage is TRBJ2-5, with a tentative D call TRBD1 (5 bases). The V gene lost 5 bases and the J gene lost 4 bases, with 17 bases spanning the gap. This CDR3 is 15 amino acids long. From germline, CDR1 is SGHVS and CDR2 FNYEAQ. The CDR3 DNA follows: TGTGCCAGCAGCGTAAGGTCAGGGCCCCGAGAGACCCAGTACTTC. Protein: CASSVRSGPRETQYF.

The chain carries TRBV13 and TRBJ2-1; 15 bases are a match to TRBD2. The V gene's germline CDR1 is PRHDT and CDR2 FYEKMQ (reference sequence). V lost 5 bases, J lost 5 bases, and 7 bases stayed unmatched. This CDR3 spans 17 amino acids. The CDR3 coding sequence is TGTGCCAGCAGCCCCGAGGGGACTAGCGGGAGGAACAATGAGCAGTTCTTC. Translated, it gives CASSPEGTSGRNNEQFF.

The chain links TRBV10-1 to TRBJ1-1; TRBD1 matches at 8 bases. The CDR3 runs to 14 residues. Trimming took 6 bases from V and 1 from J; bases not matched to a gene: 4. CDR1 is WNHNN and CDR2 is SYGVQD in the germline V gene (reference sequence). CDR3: CASRNGTGNTEAFF. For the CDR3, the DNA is TGCGCCAGCAGGAACGGGACAGGGAACACTGAAGCTTTCTTT.

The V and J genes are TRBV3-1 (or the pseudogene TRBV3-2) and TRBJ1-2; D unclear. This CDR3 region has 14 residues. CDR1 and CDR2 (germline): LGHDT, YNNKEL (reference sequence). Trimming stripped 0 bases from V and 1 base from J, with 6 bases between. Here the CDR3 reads CASSQDRFNYGYTF. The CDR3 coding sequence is TGTGCCAGCAGCCAAGACAGGTTTAACTATGGCTACACCTTC.

CDR3 coding DNA: TGTGCCTGGACCTCCAGGGGGCGGATGGTAACCGGGGAGCTGTTTTTT. Protein product: CAWTSRGRMVTGELFF. V and J are TRBV30 and TRBJ2-2, with 8 bases lining up with TRBD1. From germline, CDR1 is GTSNPN and CDR2 SVGIG (reference sequence). The CDR3 contains 16 residues. V gave up 4 bases and J gave up 5 bases; unmatched junction bases: 12. The full variable domain, in which reference TRBV30 and TRBJ2-2 provide the parts outside the CDR3, is SQTIHQWPATLVQPVGSPLSLECTVEGTSNPNLYWYRQAAGRGLQLLFYSVGIGQISSEVPQNLSASRPQDRQFILSSKKLLLSDSGFYLCAWTSRGRMVTGELFFGEGSRLTVL.

The CDR3 sequence: CASRNTGTSGRSGELFF. The CDR3 bases are TGTGCCAGCAGGAACACAGGGACTAGCGGGAGGTCCGGGGAGCTGTTTTTT. This rearrangement joins TRBV14 to TRBJ2-2, with 15 bases lining up with TRBD2. V lost 6 bases, J lost 6 bases, and 8 bases stayed unmatched. This CDR3 comprises 17 residues. Germline CDR1 reads SGHDN; CDR2 reads FVKESK.

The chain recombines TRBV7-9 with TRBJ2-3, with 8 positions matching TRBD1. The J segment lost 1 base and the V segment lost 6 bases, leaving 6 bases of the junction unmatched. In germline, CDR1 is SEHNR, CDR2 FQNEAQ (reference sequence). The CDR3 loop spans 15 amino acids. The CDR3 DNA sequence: TGTGCCAGCAGGAGGACAGGGTCTGGCACAGATACGCAGTATTTT. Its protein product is CASRRTGSGTDTQYF.

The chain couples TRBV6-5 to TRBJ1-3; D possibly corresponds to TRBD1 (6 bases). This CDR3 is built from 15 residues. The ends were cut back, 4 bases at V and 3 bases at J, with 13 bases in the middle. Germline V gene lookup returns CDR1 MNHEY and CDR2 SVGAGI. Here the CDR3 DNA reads TGTGCCAGCAGTTTTCTGGCAGGGGTTGGAAACACCATATATTTT. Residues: CASSFLAGVGNTIYF.

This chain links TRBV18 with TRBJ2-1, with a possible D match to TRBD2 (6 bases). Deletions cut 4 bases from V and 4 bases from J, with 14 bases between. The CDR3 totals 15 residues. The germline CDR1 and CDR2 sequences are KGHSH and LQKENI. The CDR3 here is CASSLPGLPYNEQFF. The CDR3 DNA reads TGTGCCAGCTCACTGCCGGGACTGCCATACAATGAGCAGTTCTTC.

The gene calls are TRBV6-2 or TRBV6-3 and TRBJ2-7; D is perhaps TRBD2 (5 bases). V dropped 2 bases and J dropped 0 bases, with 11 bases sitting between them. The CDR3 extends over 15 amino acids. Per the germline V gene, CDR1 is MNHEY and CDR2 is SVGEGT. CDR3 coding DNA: TGTGCCAGCAGTTACCAGCGGCAAAGCTCCTACGAGCAGTACTTC. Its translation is CASSYQRQSSYEQYF.